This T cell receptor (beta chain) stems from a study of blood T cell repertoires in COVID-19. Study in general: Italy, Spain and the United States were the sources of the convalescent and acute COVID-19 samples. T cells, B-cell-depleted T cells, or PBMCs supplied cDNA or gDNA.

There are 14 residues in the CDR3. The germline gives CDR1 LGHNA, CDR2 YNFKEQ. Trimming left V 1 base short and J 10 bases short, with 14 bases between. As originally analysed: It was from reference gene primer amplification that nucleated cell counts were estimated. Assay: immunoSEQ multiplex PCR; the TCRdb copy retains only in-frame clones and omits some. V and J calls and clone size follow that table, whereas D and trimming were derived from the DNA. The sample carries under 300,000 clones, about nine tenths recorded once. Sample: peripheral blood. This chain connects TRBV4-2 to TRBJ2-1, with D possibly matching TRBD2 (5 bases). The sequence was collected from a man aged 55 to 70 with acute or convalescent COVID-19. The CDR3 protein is CASSQVWGSAEQFF. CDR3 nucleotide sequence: TGTGCCAGCAGCCAAGTTTGGGGTAGCGCCGAGCAGTTCTTC.